Below are 32 T cell receptor beta chains sequenced from a single sample in a study of Ad26.COV2.S vaccination and SARS-CoV-2 variants. The method was immunoSEQ multiplex PCR; TCRdb's version includes in-frame clones alone and lacks a portion of them. The top ten hold roughly 13% of the sample, which has approximately 500,000 clones, roughly 85% seen once. Treatment denoted: some 19 received Ad26.COV2.S at low or high dose, single or two shots; about 5 received placebo; per-sample allocation not given. The investigators took samples on day 63 after the first vaccine or placebo injection. The material was peripheral blood, obtained in a trial of Ad26.COV2.S vaccine versus placebo. The receptors here all came from a person between 18 and 65 years old who received the Ad26.COV2.S COVID-19 vaccine or a placebo.

The chain links TRBV7-2 to TRBJ1-5; perhaps TRBD1 as D (5 bases). Per the germline V gene, CDR1 is SGHTA and CDR2 is FQGNSA. V was shortened by 0 bases and J by 8 bases, with 11 bases between the two germline ends. The CDR3 is 14 residues long. The CDR3, as DNA: TGTGCCAGCAGCTTAGCGGGGCCTCTGGAGCCCCAGCATTTT. It specifies CASSLAGPLEPQHF.

This chain links TRBV5-1 with TRBJ1-2; 8 nucleotides align to TRBD1. There are 15 residues in the CDR3. Losses at the gene ends were 0 bases for V and 5 bases for J; bases not matched to a gene: 6. CDR1 and CDR2 (germline): SGHRS, YFSETQ. CDR3 DNA: TGCGCCAGCAGCTTGGGTGGGACAGGAGCGTATGGCTACACCTTC. Protein: CASSLGGTGAYGYTF.

This chain connects TRBV28 to TRBJ2-7; 7 nucleotides align to TRBD1. Trimming at V came to 6 bases and at J to 5 bases, leaving 4 bases not matched to a gene. The CDR3 extends over 12 amino acids. Germline V gene sequence: CDR1 MDHEN, CDR2 SYDVKM. The CDR3 protein is CASRTGNNEQYF. The DNA for the CDR3 is TGTGCCAGCAGGACAGGGAACAACGAGCAGTACTTC. Full variable domain (outside the CDR3, taken from reference TRBV28 and TRBJ2-7): DVKVTQSSRYLVKRTGEKVFLECVQDMDHENMFWYRQDPGLGLRLIYFSYDVKMKEKGDIPEGYSVSREKKERFSLILESASTNQTSMYLCASRTGNNEQYFGPGTRLTVT.

The V and J genes are TRBV19 and TRBJ1-3; tentative D call: TRBD1 (5 bases). The CDR3 totals 15 residues. CDR1 and CDR2 (germline): LNHDA, SQIVND (reference sequence). V was cut by 10 bases and J by 2 bases, with 18 bases left in between. CDR3 in DNA: TGTGCCACCTCTATATCGACGGGGGCTGGAAACACCATATATTTT. Residues: CATSISTGAGNTIYF.

The gene calls are TRBV25-1 and TRBJ2-3; D ambiguous. The CDR3 loop spans 13 amino acids. V was clipped by 8 bases and J by 11 bases, with 20 bases between them. Per germline, CDR1 MGHDK and CDR2 SYGVNS. CDR3 nucleotides: TGTGCCAGCGCCCCCCGGCCCCGTCCCTGGCAGTATTTT. Translating it yields CASAPRPRPWQYF. Together with reference TRBV25-1 and TRBJ2-3, the CDR3 gives the full variable domain: EADIYQTPRYLVIGTGKKITLECSQTMGHDKMYWYQQDPGMELHLIHYSYGVNSTEKGDLSSESTVSRIRTEHFPLTLESARPSHTSQYLCASAPRPRPWQYFGPGTRLTVL.

V usage is TRBV3-1 (or the pseudogene TRBV3-2) and J usage is TRBJ1-5; D not certain. This CDR3 comprises 14 residues. With 4 bases removed from V and 4 bases from J, the gap between germline ends came to 11 bases. Germline assignment: CDR1 LGHDT and CDR2 YNNKEL (reference sequence). The CDR3 bases are TGTGCCAGCAGCCCTGCTGCTGGGAATCAGCCCCAGCATTTT. This encodes CASSPAAGNQPQHF.

The gene calls are TRBV19 and TRBJ2-5, with 7 bases identical to TRBD1. The CDR3 sequence is 14 residues long. Germline CDR1 and CDR2: LNHDA and SQIVND (reference sequence). Germline trimming cut 3 bases from V and 1 base from J; bases unmatched to any gene: 2. The CDR3 loop is CASSIGQVQETQYF. CDR3 sequence (DNA): TGTGCCAGTAGTATTGGACAGGTCCAAGAGACCCAGTACTTC.

J is TRBJ1-6 and V is TRBV30; a possible D gene is TRBD1 (6 bases). The V end lost 1 base, the J end lost 0 bases, and 13 bases lay between the germline ends. The length of the CDR3 is 17 residues. Germline assignment: CDR1 GTSNPN and CDR2 SVGIG (reference sequence). The CDR3 sequence is CAWSAVRGSSYNSPLHF. The CDR3 bases are TGTGCCTGGAGTGCGGTCAGGGGTAGCTCCTATAATTCACCCCTCCACTTT.

The chain couples TRBV28 to TRBJ1-5; 7 nucleotides line up with TRBD1. The V segment lost 7 bases and the J segment 6 bases; nucleotides outside the gene matches: 15. CDR3 size: 16 residues. Germline CDR1 and CDR2: MDHEN and SYDVKM. The CDR3, as DNA: TGTGCCAGCACTCCCCCTGGGCAGGGGGTCCCTCAGCCCCAGCATTTT. Translation: CASTPPGQGVPQPQHF.

The genes are TRBV11-2 and TRBJ2-2; perhaps TRBD2 as D (5 bases). V lost 6 bases and J lost 8, with 13 bases in between. Germline lookup yields CDR1 SGHAT and CDR2 FQNNGV. The CDR3 is 13 amino acids. The CDR3 region is CASSVGVSGELFF. The CDR3 DNA reads TGTGCCAGCAGTGTCGGGGTATCAGGGGAGCTGTTTTTT.

V and J are TRBV28 and TRBJ1-1; possible D gene TRBD1, 6 bases. Per germline, CDR1 MDHEN and CDR2 SYDVKM. The germline V and J ends were trimmed by 7 bases and 7 bases, with 13 bases remaining between them. This CDR3 is built from 12 residues. CDR3 DNA sequence: TGTGCCAGCACCGAGGGGGGATTTGAAGCTTTCTTT. Its protein is CASTEGGFEAFF. The full variable domain, in which reference TRBV28 and TRBJ1-1 provide the parts outside the CDR3, is DVKVTQSSRYLVKRTGEKVFLECVQDMDHENMFWYRQDPGLGLRLIYFSYDVKMKEKGDIPEGYSVSREKKERFSLILESASTNQTSMYLCASTEGGFEAFFGQGTRLTVV.

This clone appeared a few times. The J gene is TRBJ1-2, the V gene TRBV25-1; D not resolved. The CDR3 covers 13 residues. V lost 5 bases to trimming and J lost 4 bases, with 11 bases between them. The V gene's germline CDR1 is MGHDK and CDR2 SYGVNS. The CDR3 is CASSHTGGYGYTF. CDR3 coding DNA: TGTGCCAGCAGTCACACGGGTGGCTATGGCTACACCTTC.

This clone occurred once. CDR3 region: CATSRDWSRTEAFF. DNA of the CDR3: TGTGCCACCAGCAGAGATTGGTCCCGGACTGAAGCTTTCTTT. The V gene is TRBV15, the J gene TRBJ1-1, with D uncertain. The ends were cut back, 0 bases at V and 5 bases at J, with 10 bases in the middle. This CDR3 spans 14 amino acids. Germline assignment: CDR1 LNHNV and CDR2 YYDKDF (reference sequence).

This chain joins TRBV7-2 and TRBJ2-3; no clear D gene. The CDR3 totals 13 residues. Germline CDR1 reads SGHTA; CDR2 reads FQGNSA. The V end was cut by 7 bases, the J end by 2 bases, with 10 bases between. The DNA for the CDR3 is TGTGCCAGCAACATGGGTCACACAGATACGCAGTATTTT. Protein product: CASNMGHTDTQYF.

The V call is TRBV24-1, the J call TRBJ1-5; no definite D call. The CDR3 is made up of 15 amino acids. V was clipped by 4 bases and J by 3 bases, with 12 bases between them. Germline values: CDR1 KGHDR, CDR2 SFDVKD. The CDR3 sequence: CATSDPGDVNQPQHF. For the CDR3, the DNA is TGTGCCACCAGTGACCCGGGAGACGTCAATCAGCCCCAGCATTTT.

This chain links TRBV7-2 with TRBJ2-5; D perhaps matches TRBD2 (6 bases). V dropped 5 bases and J dropped 2 bases, with 15 bases sitting between them. This CDR3 has 15 amino acids. The germline V gene has CDR1 SGHTA and CDR2 FQGNSA. The CDR3 protein is CASSPTPGTQETQYF. The CDR3 coding sequence is TGTGCCAGCAGCCCAACCCCCGGGACTCAAGAGACCCAGTACTTC.

This sequence joins TRBV2 and TRBJ1-6; D is ambiguous. The CDR3 has 15 amino acids. Germline CDR1 is SNHLY and CDR2 is FYNNEI. V lost 4 bases and J lost 3, with 10 bases in between. Here the CDR3 DNA reads TGTGCCAGCAGTGGGGTCGCGGGCTATAATTCACCCCTCCACTTT. It encodes CASSGVAGYNSPLHF.

The rearrangement uses TRBV19 and TRBJ2-7; 7 nucleotides align to TRBD1. Germline V CDR1 and CDR2: LNHDA, SQIVND (reference sequence). V was pared by 5 bases and J by 2 bases, with 9 bases of the junction left unmatched. The CDR3 consists of 15 residues. The CDR3 loop is CASSSATGNPYEQYF. CDR3 bases: TGTGCCAGTAGTTCGGCGACAGGGAATCCCTACGAGCAGTACTTC.

This chain uses TRBV10-3 with TRBJ2-6; D is possibly TRBD2 (6 bases). The CDR3 is 17 amino acids. V lost 6 bases, J lost 0 bases, and 15 bases lay in between. Germline values: CDR1 ENHRY, CDR2 SYGVKD. This chain's CDR3 is CAISTGTAGSGANVLTF. The CDR3 DNA sequence: TGTGCCATCAGCACCGGGACTGCGGGCTCTGGGGCCAACGTCCTGACTTTC.

The chain has TRBV28 and TRBJ1-4; D is uncertain. Germline V lookup: CDR1 MDHEN, CDR2 SYDVKM. V lost 5 bases, J lost 8 bases, and 18 bases lay in between. This CDR3 has 15 amino acids. CDR3 sequence: CASSPRRGLGEKLFF. The CDR3 coding sequence is TGTGCCAGCAGTCCGCGTAGAGGCCTTGGCGAAAAACTGTTTTTT.

The table lists this clone with a count of one. The chain recombines TRBV19 with TRBJ2-1; D perhaps matches TRBD2 (6 bases). Germline lookup yields CDR1 LNHDA and CDR2 SQIVND (reference sequence). CDR3 length: 15 residues. The ends were cut back, 4 bases at V and 0 bases at J, with 10 bases in the middle. CDR3: CASSRLAVSYNEQFF. The DNA of the CDR3 is TGTGCCAGTAGTAGGTTAGCGGTCTCCTACAATGAGCAGTTCTTC.

This clone was picked up a small number of times. The V call is TRBV5-1, the J call TRBJ1-6; 8 bases agree with TRBD1. With 4 bases clipped from V and 9 bases from J, the junction kept 6 bases outside the gene matches. Looked up from germline, CDR1 is SGHRS and CDR2 is YFSETQ. This CDR3 has 14 amino acids. DNA for the CDR3: TGCGCCAGCAGCCCCGACAGGGGAGGTTCACCCCTCCACTTT. Its translation is CASSPDRGGSPLHF.

This clone has more than one count but fewer than ten. The chain has TRBV7-2 and TRBJ2-1, with TRBD2 matching over 7 bases. The CDR3 loop spans 16 amino acids. Losses at the gene ends were 1 base for V and 8 bases for J; bases not matched to a gene: 11. Germline V CDR1 and CDR2: SGHTA, FQGNSA. Here the CDR3 DNA reads TGTGCCAGCAGCTTAGAACTAGCGCCGCCGAGAGATGAGCAGTTCTTC. Translation: CASSLELAPPRDEQFF.

Notes on this clone: This CDR3 is also generated by other DNA sequences in the sample. The chain employs TRBV20-1 and TRBJ2-1; maybe TRBD2 (5 bases). V dropped 6 bases and J dropped 7 bases, with 10 bases sitting between them. This CDR3 has 11 amino acids. The germline gives CDR1 DFQATT, CDR2 SNEGSKA (reference sequence). CDR3 coding DNA: TGCAGTGCCAGAAGGGAGAATGAGCAGTTCTTC. Translated, it gives CSARRENEQFF.

V and J are TRBV30 and TRBJ1-1; D remains unclear. The V and J ends lost 5 bases and 2 bases respectively, with 15 bases between them. The CDR3 is 14 amino acids. Germline V gives CDR1 GTSNPN, CDR2 SVGIG (reference sequence). The CDR3 spells CAWSYGLSNTEAFF. DNA for the CDR3: TGTGCCTGGTCCTACGGACTCTCCAACACTGAAGCTTTCTTT.

The chain employs TRBV4-2 and TRBJ2-1, with 8 positions matching TRBD2. With V trimmed by 4 bases and J by 1 base, 12 bases remained unmatched. CDR1 and CDR2 (germline): LGHNA, YNFKEQ. The CDR3 consists of 18 residues. CDR3 bases: TGTGCCAGCAGCCCAGAATGGGGGGCTAGCGGGTCCTACAATGAGCAGTTCTTC. It is translated as CASSPEWGASGSYNEQFF.

In regard to this clone: At one of its ends the junction is not consistent with the germline gene, which may arise from a read error. This sequence joins TRBV3-1 (or the pseudogene TRBV3-2) and TRBJ2-7; possibly TRBD2 for D (5 bases). Germline V gives CDR1 LGHDT, CDR2 YNNKEL (reference sequence). This CDR3 has 11 residues. CDR3 nucleotides: TGTGCCAGCAGCTCCTTTAGAGGGTCGGACTTC. Translated, it gives CASSSFRGSDF.

In regard to this clone: The same CDR3 also results from other DNA sequences found in this sample. The chain links TRBV10-3 to TRBJ2-1; the match to TRBD2 covers 7 bases. Germline CDR1 and CDR2: ENHRY and SYGVKD. The CDR3 runs to 15 residues. J was trimmed by 0 bases and V by 4 bases; bases with no gene match: 3. CDR3 coding DNA: TGTGCCATCAGTGCGGGCGGGAGCTCCTACAATGAGCAGTTCTTC. Translating it yields CAISAGGSSYNEQFF.

J is TRBJ2-2 and V is TRBV7-2; TRBD2 might be the D (5 bases). The CDR3 contains 12 residues. Between the trimmed V and J ends, which lost 5 bases and 11 bases, there was a span of 12 bases. Germline V gives CDR1 SGHTA, CDR2 FQGNSA. In DNA, the CDR3 is TGTGCCAGCAGCCCGCGGGTCCTTGAGCTGTTTTTT. This encodes CASSPRVLELFF.

The V gene is TRBV3-1 (or the pseudogene TRBV3-2), the J gene TRBJ2-7; D gene uncertain. The CDR3 covers 12 residues. The V gene lost 1 base and the J gene lost 5 bases, with 6 bases spanning the gap. From germline, CDR1 is LGHDT and CDR2 YNNKEL (reference sequence). CDR3 in DNA: TGTGCCAGCAGCCAAGGTGACGACGAGCAGTACTTC. This encodes CASSQGDDEQYF.

The J gene is TRBJ2-2, the V gene TRBV2; no clear D. CDR3 length: 12 residues. Trimming shortened V by 7 bases and J by 3 bases, and 6 bases separated the two germline ends. The V gene's germline CDR1 is SNHLY and CDR2 FYNNEI. Written as DNA, the CDR3 is TGTGCCAGCACAAGGGACACCGGGGAGCTGTTTTTT. It codes for CASTRDTGELFF.

This clone was picked up one time. The CDR3 region is CASSVGVANEKLFF. The CDR3 nucleotides are TGTGCCAGCAGCGTAGGGGTTGCTAATGAAAAACTGTTTTTT. The chain recombines TRBV9 with TRBJ1-4; D not resolved. This CDR3 contains 14 residues. The V gene lost 0 bases and the J gene lost 3 bases, with 6 bases spanning the gap. CDR1 is SGDLS, CDR2 YYNGEE, per germline. Based on the CDR3 plus reference TRBV9 and TRBJ1-4, the full variable domain is DSGVTQTPKHLITATGQRVTLRCSPRSGDLSVYWYQQSLDQGLQFLIQYYNGEERAKGNILERFSAQQFPDLHSELNLSSLELGDSALYFCASSVGVANEKLFFGSGTQLSVL.